Below, one TCR beta chain is given with its context. It may be a read error: a sequence one base away is much more abundant. The record originates from a study of blood T cells in healthy people across ages. Using a J-beta primer mix together with a sample-barcoded 5' primer, a second PCR was run for roughly 6 to 12 cycles. The authors tagged each cDNA molecule using a template-switch adaptor with 12 random nucleotides. MiXCR was run by TCRdb on the 5' RACE reads, yielding one entry per CDR3 protein. This sample carries about 640,000 distinct CDR3 sequences, about 53% of them seen once, and the ten largest clones take 30% to 45%. The CDR3 runs 12 residues. Between the trimmed V and J ends, which lost 2 bases and 11 bases, there was a span of 7 bases.

The sample consisted of blood. The chain carries TRBV12-3 or TRBV12-4 and TRBJ1-6; D is undetermined. This TCR came from a man aged 55-75 years in good health. The DNA for the CDR3 is TGTGCCAGCAGTTTACGCCGGGCACCCCTCCACTTT. It encodes CASSLRRAPLHF.